This T cell receptor beta chain emerged from a study of B cell selection in AIRE deficiency. Points from the study as a whole: Shorter CDR3s marked shared Treg sequences, biased toward few non-templated insertions. Only TCRbeta was sequenced; around 37% of shared healthy Treg sequences appeared in Tconv.

Profiled with immunoSEQ multiplex PCR; TCRdb holds only in-frame clones, not every one. Counted here are 20,000 to 25,000 clones, 97% occurring once; the ten biggest clones make up more than 0.15%. Germline CDR1 GTSNPN, CDR2 SVGIG (reference sequence). The CDR3 is 13 amino acids. The germline V and J ends were trimmed by 3 bases and 6 bases, with 11 bases remaining between them. The sorted conventional CD4 T cells were gated as CD4+CD127+. A word on this clone: Its antigen remains unidentified.

The chain is built from TRBV30 and TRBJ1-4; a possible D gene is TRBD1 (5 bases). Sequenced input: conventional CD4+ T cells sorted from PBMCs. The TCR sequence derives from a human donor with AIRE deficiency. CDR3 in amino acids: CAWRGRADEKLFF. The DNA for the CDR3 is TGTGCCTGGAGAGGCAGGGCCGATGAAAAACTGTTTTTT. The full variable domain, in which reference TRBV30 and TRBJ1-4 provide the parts outside the CDR3, is SQTIHQWPATLVQPVGSPLSLECTVEGTSNPNLYWYRQAAGRGLQLLFYSVGIGQISSEVPQNLSASRPQDRQFILSSKKLLLSDSGFYLCAWRGRADEKLFFGSGTQLSVL.